A selection of T cell receptor beta chains follows, all from one sample in a study of blood T cell repertoires in COVID-19. Sequenced by immunoSEQ multiplex PCR; TCRdb stores in-frame clones only, minus some. The sample lists fewer than 300,000 clones, over 70% seen once, with around 3.4% in the top ten. Sample: peripheral blood. These receptors all stem from a woman older than 75 with acute or convalescent COVID-19. Both conserved end residues are part of each CDR3. A D gene is named only where the DNA matches it firmly.

TRBD2,TRBV5-4,16,TRBJ2-5,CASSFTSGRMEETQYF,TGTGCCAGCAGCTTCACTAGCGGGAGGATGGAAGAGACCCAGTACTTC
NA,TRBV5-1,12,TRBJ1-6,CASSSPGTPLHF,TGCGCCAGCAGCTCCCCCGGGACACCCCTCCACTTT
TRBD1,TRBV30,15,TRBJ2-7,CAWSVLRTGSYEQYF,TGTGCCTGGAGTGTATTGCGGACAGGTTCCTACGAGCAGTACTTC
TRBD1,TRBV5-4,14,TRBJ1-1,CASSYRDRGSEAFF,TGTGCCAGCAGCTACCGGGACAGGGGCTCTGAAGCTTTCTTT
NA,TRBV7-3,18,TRBJ2-2,CASSPRGALNANTGELFF,TGTGCCAGCAGCCCCAGGGGGGCCCTCAACGCGAACACCGGGGAGCTGTTTTTT
TRBD1,TRBV7-9,14,TRBJ2-4,CASSLGGGLNIQYF,TGTGCCAGCAGCTTAGGAGGGGGCCTGAACATTCAGTACTTC
TRBD1,TRBV2,13,TRBJ1-2,CASRGTGPYGYTF,TGTGCCAGCAGGGGGACAGGACCCTATGGCTACACCTTC
TRBD1,TRBV5-1,19,TRBJ1-1,CASSLDGRRLRGLNTEAFF,TGCGCCAGCAGCTTGGATGGTCGTAGGCTAAGGGGGCTGAACACTGAAGCTTTCTTT
TRBD1,TRBV6-2/TRBV6-3,15,TRBJ1-1,CASSYSRGPNTEAFF,TGTGCCAGCAGTTACTCGAGGGGGCCCAACACTGAAGCTTTCTTT
TRBD2,TRBV5-1,15,TRBJ2-5,CASSLAGGGEETQYF,TGCGCCAGCAGCTTGGCCGGGGGAGGGGAAGAGACCCAGTACTTC
NA,TRBV3-1/TRBV3-2,15,TRBJ2-7,CASSHDHVGPYEQYF,TGTGCCAGCAGCCACGATCACGTTGGCCCCTACGAGCAGTACTTC
TRBD1,TRBV7-2,17,TRBJ1-6,CASSLHPGQGVDSPLHF,TGTGCCAGCAGCTTACACCCGGGACAGGGGGTTGATTCACCCCTCCACTTT
TRBD2,TRBV28,16,TRBJ2-7,CASSGGGSGIAYEQYF,TGTGCCAGCAGCGGCGGAGGTAGCGGGATAGCCTACGAGCAGTACTTC
TRBD1,TRBV7-8,15,TRBJ2-2,CASSRQGLNTGELFF,TGTGCCAGCTCCCGACAGGGTTTGAACACCGGGGAGCTGTTTTTT
TRBD1,TRBV18,16,TRBJ2-7,CASSPPGQGTFHEQYF,TGTGCCAGCTCACCACCGGGACAGGGGACCTTCCACGAGCAGTACTTC
TRBD2,TRBV2,14,TRBJ2-5,CASWIGGGLETQYF,TGTGCCAGCTGGATCGGGGGGGGCCTAGAGACCCAGTACTTC
NA,TRBV5-4,15,TRBJ2-4,CASSLGGLGGNIQYF,TGTGCCAGCAGCTTGGGTGGGCTAGGAGGAAACATTCAGTACTTC
TRBD2,TRBV4-1,16,TRBJ2-3,CASSQGLAGGVDTQYF,TGCGCCAGCAGCCAAGGACTAGCGGGAGGTGTAGATACGCAGTATTTT
NA,TRBV10-3,17,TRBJ2-3,CAISESWGGGGGDTQYF,TGTGCCATCAGTGAGTCGTGGGGTGGCGGGGGCGGAGATACGCAGTATTTT
NA,TRBV7-2,17,TRBJ1-1,CASSFGGGGSMNTEAFF,TGTGCCAGCAGCTTTGGCGGGGGCGGAAGCATGAACACTGAAGCTTTCTTT